These T cell receptor beta chains were read from a single sample in a study of kidney transplant recipient with SARS-CoV-2 infection. TCRdb reprocessed the reads via MiXCR and lists one record per CDR3 protein. The sample contains 200,000 to 300,000 distinct CDR3 sequences, 25% to 30% of which appear only once. The sequencing here drew on a blood sample, taken at baseline and between days 110 and 120 from a kidney transplant recipient. The receptors stem from a male patient aged 30 to 39 who had COVID-19 and was a kidney transplant recipient. The T cells may come from the graft donor. The CDR3 runs from the conserved cysteine through the conserved F or W. Part of the rows lack a size; the others show once, few, many or a class for expanded clones.

>TRBJ2-1|many|TRBV28
CASSLSGQQGSYNEQFF
>TRBJ1-1|many|TRBV3-1
CASSKRIPISIRTEAFF
>TRBJ1-1|many|TRBV19
CASSTSVGVGRGTEAFF
>TRBJ1-1|many|TRBV5-6
CASSQRDSVGAFF
>TRBJ2-2|.|TRBV3-1
CASSRRGPISGLTGELFF
>TRBJ2-5|.|TRBV20-1
CSARDIQSQETQYF
>TRBJ2-7|many|TRBV30
CAWTGTTPYEQYF
>TRBJ2-1|many|TRBV13
CASSAPGTSGGAFNEQFF
>TRBJ2-6|many|TRBV8-2
CGNFRRITQSRANVLTF
>TRBJ2-1|few|TRBV9
CASSVETTYNEQFF
>TRBJ1-2|many|TRBV10-1
CASSNLVRSRKTYGYTF
>TRBJ2-1|.|TRBV7-2
CASSPGLSYNEQFF
>TRBJ1-6|many|TRBV6-1
CASSEALPEAFYNSPLHF
>TRBJ1-2|many|TRBV20-1
CSAQRRLFRKTYGYTF
>TRBJ2-2|many|TRBV13
CASSTPAVTRNTGELFF
>TRBJ2-5|many|TRBV20-1
CSARDWERTGINF